These 15 T cell receptor beta chains share one sample of origin, sequenced in a study of control samples from healthy donors and cancer patients. Clones were read by immunoSEQ multiplex PCR, and TCRdb kept only the in-frame ones, dropping some. The sample lists 150,000 or so clones; 88% were seen once. Sequenced input: blood. These receptors all come from a man aged 18 to 30 in good health.

V and J are TRBV7-6 and TRBJ1-6; D not resolved. The CDR3 sequence is 14 residues long. Trimming pared 6 bases from V and 7 bases from J, leaving 13 bases between. Germline CDR1 is SGHVS and CDR2 is FNYEAQ. CDR3: CASRLDVPNSPLHF. The DNA for the CDR3 is TGTGCCAGCAGGCTGGATGTGCCCAATTCACCCCTCCACTTT. The full variable domain, rest sourced from reference TRBV7-6 and TRBJ1-6, is GAGVSQSPRYKVTKRGQDVALRCDPISGHVSLYWYRQALGQGPEFLTYFNYEAQQDKSGLPNDRFSAERPEGSISTLTIQRTEQRDSAMYRCASRLDVPNSPLHFGNGTRLTVT.

The V call is TRBV18, the J call TRBJ1-5; weak D call: TRBD1 (6 bases). The V end was cut by 2 bases, the J end by 0 bases, with 17 bases between. The germline V gene encodes CDR1 KGHSH and CDR2 LQKENI. This CDR3 has 18 amino acids. This CDR3 reads CASSPGRTAKLSNQPQHF. The CDR3 nucleotides are TGTGCCAGCTCACCAGGGCGGACAGCTAAGCTTAGCAATCAGCCCCAGCATTTT.

This clone was seen only once. This rearrangement joins TRBV21-1 to TRBJ1-5. TRBV21-1 is described as a pseudogene. The length of the CDR3 is 15 residues. The DNA for the CDR3 is TGTGCCAGCAGCGAACACGGGCCCCACAATCAGCCCCAGCATTTT. This codes for CASSEHGPHNQPQHF.

This clone was observed a single time. This sequence joins TRBV29-1 and TRBJ1-1; D is uncertain. The germline CDR1 and CDR2 sequences are SQVTM and ANQGSEA. The CDR3 has 12 amino acids. Trimming took 8 bases from V and 1 from J, leaving 11 bases between them. As DNA, the CDR3 is TGCAGCTTTGGTCGGACGAACACTGAAGCTTTCTTT. Translation gives CSFGRTNTEAFF. The full variable domain, its missing parts supplied by reference TRBV29-1 and TRBJ1-1, is SAVISQKPSRDICQRGTSLTIQCQVDSQVTMMFWYRQQPGQSLTLIATANQGSEATYESGFVIDKFPISRPNLTFSTLTVSNMSPEDSSIYLCSFGRTNTEAFFGQGTRLTVV.

The chain is built from TRBV2 and TRBJ1-1; maybe TRBD1 (6 bases). Trimming left V 8 bases short and J 4 bases short, with 17 bases between. This CDR3 contains 14 residues. Germline CDR1 SNHLY, CDR2 FYNNEI. The CDR3 nucleotides are TGTGCCAGCCTAGTACAGGGTCGGAGCACTGAAGCTTTCTTT. Protein: CASLVQGRSTEAFF.

This rearrangement joins TRBV2 to TRBJ1-2; 8 nucleotides agree with TRBD1. Germline V gene sequence: CDR1 SNHLY, CDR2 FYNNEI. The CDR3 runs 15 residues. With 4 bases clipped from V and 8 bases from J, the junction kept 12 bases outside the gene matches. The CDR3 reads CASSGMQGALGGYTF. DNA for the CDR3: TGTGCCAGCAGTGGTATGCAGGGGGCGTTGGGAGGCTACACCTTC.

V is TRBV4-2 and J is TRBJ2-5; the D gene is possibly TRBD2 (6 bases). Deletions cut 0 bases from V and 5 bases from J, with 10 bases between. The CDR3 runs 14 residues. CDR1 is LGHNA and CDR2 is YNFKEQ in the germline V gene. The CDR3 DNA reads TGTGCCAGCAGCCAAGATTTAGGAGGGGAGACCCAGTACTTC. It specifies CASSQDLGGETQYF.

This clone was seen only once. The genes are TRBV7-2 and TRBJ2-3, with D possibly matching TRBD2 (5 bases). The CDR3 sequence is 18 residues long. Trimming removed 1 base at V and 0 bases at J, with 17 bases between. Germline V gene sequence: CDR1 SGHTA, CDR2 FQGNSA. CDR3 in DNA: TGTGCCAGCAGCTTAGTGGGAGTAGCCTCCAAAAGCACAGATACGCAGTATTTT. Amino acids: CASSLVGVASKSTDTQYF.

The chain combines TRBV4-2 with TRBJ2-1, with 10 bases that match TRBD1. Trimming at V came to 2 bases and at J to 0 bases, leaving 10 bases not matched to a gene. CDR1 is LGHNA and CDR2 is YNFKEQ in the germline V gene. This CDR3 spans 19 amino acids. The CDR3 spells CASSQRPGQGPDSYNEQFF. CDR3 sequence (DNA): TGTGCCAGCAGCCAACGGCCGGGACAGGGGCCAGACTCCTACAATGAGCAGTTCTTC.

The chain is built from TRBV11-3 and TRBJ1-2; D not certain. The CDR3 extends over 11 amino acids. Trimming took off 4 bases at V and 5 bases at J, with 5 bases between the two ends. Per the germline V gene, CDR1 is SGHNT and CDR2 is YENEEA. Written as DNA, the CDR3 is TGTGCCAGCAGCTCGGTTTATGGCTACACCTTC. Its translation: CASSSVYGYTF.

This chain links TRBV6-6 with TRBJ1-1, with 7 bases fitting TRBD1. The V gene end was trimmed by 0 bases and the J gene end by 5 bases; junction bases not matched to a gene: 6. CDR3 length: 15 amino acids. CDR1 MNHNY and CDR2 SVGAGI come from the germline V gene (reference sequence). CDR3 residues: CASSYSKGGATEAFF. The CDR3 region has the DNA TGTGCCAGCAGTTACTCGAAAGGGGGCGCAACTGAAGCTTTCTTT.

The genes are TRBV5-1 and TRBJ2-3; no firm D call. With 2 bases removed from V and 0 bases from J, the gap between germline ends came to 10 bases. This CDR3 has 15 residues. Per the germline V gene, CDR1 is SGHRS and CDR2 is YFSETQ. The CDR3 bases are TGCGCCAGCAGCTTCGACCGTTCTAGCACAGATACGCAGTATTTT. Its translation is CASSFDRSSTDTQYF.

This chain links TRBV11-1 with TRBJ2-7; 10 nucleotides align to TRBD1. With 5 bases clipped from V and 7 bases from J, the junction kept 11 bases outside the gene matches. Germline values: CDR1 SGHAT, CDR2 FQDESV (reference sequence). The length of the CDR3 is 15 residues. CDR3 amino acids: CASSPRDRGSGEQYF. DNA for the CDR3: TGTGCCAGCAGCCCTCGGGACAGGGGATCGGGGGAGCAGTACTTC.

The gene calls are TRBV6-2 or TRBV6-3 and TRBJ2-3; 10 bases fit TRBD1. Germline loops: CDR1 MNHEY, CDR2 SVGEGT. This CDR3 is 16 amino acids long. V was pared by 6 bases and J by 3 bases, with 9 bases of the junction left unmatched. CDR3 in DNA: TGTGCCAGCAGCCCCCGGGACAGGGGAGGAACAGATACGCAGTATTTT. As protein: CASSPRDRGGTDTQYF.

Only one count was recorded for this clone. V is TRBV5-5 and J is TRBJ1-4; D ambiguous. There are 17 residues in the CDR3. Trimming shortened V by 0 bases and J by 0 bases, and 12 bases separated the two germline ends. CDR1 and CDR2 (germline): SGHKS, YYEKEE (reference sequence). CDR3 sequence: CASSLAPGISTNEKLFF. CDR3 nucleotides: TGTGCCAGCAGCTTGGCCCCGGGGATCTCAACTAATGAAAAACTGTTTTTT.